Here is one TCR beta chain with its context. The antigen this receptor binds is unknown. The CDR3 ends on some other residue instead of the conserved phenylalanine or tryptophan, so this is likely a read error. It is unclear where the CDR3 begins or ends on the DNA, so no DNA is shown, and the CDR3 is as TCRdb lists it. According to the germline V gene, CDR1 reads SGHVT and CDR2 reads SQSDAQ. Termini included, the CDR3 measures 9 amino acids. Enrolling through a virtual design, the prospective study's participants ranged in age from roughly 18 to 89 years and lived across 24 United States geographic areas. In the prospective study, cohorts were assigned on the basis of participant-reported clinical history obtained from a screening survey and a study questionnaire. Exposed participants had been in contact with someone with a PCR-confirmed or clinician-diagnosed COVID-19 case within 2 weeks of study entry. In the prospective study, mobile phlebotomists collected whole blood, serum and a nasopharyngeal or oropharyngeal swab from each participant. Prospective study participants could optionally give additional blood draws and questionnaires over an approximately two-month period. Before DNA extraction, prospective study blood samples were shipped either frozen or at room temperature.

This sample was taken from a study of blood T cell repertoires in COVID-19 (dated by TCRdb to about 2020). About the full investigation: Collaborator samples came from the United States, Italy and Spain and covered acute and convalescent phases of COVID-19. The repertoires were made available in a free public database intended to serve as a resource for research on the immune response to SARS-CoV-2. Nearly every sample came with metadata listing a de-identified subject ID, COVID-19 status, age in years and sex. Deeply sampled blood TCRbeta repertoires from subjects exposed to, actively infected with, or recovered from COVID-19 were included in the dataset. HLA class I and class II types, where available, came from metadata supplied by the sample provider rather than from assay-based typing. The samples were drawn from two sources: the first 160 participants of the ongoing ImmuneRACE study, and 950 to 1,500 subjects contributed by 6 global collaborators. The material from the prospective study consisted of cDNA or gDNA derived from T cells, B-cell-depleted T cells, or PBMCs.

The immunoSEQ Assay, a bias-controlled multiplex PCR, was used to amplify TCRbeta CDR3 regions from genomic DNA. The study's processing was this. The number of nucleated cells in each sample was estimated by amplification of reference gene primers within the assay. Sequence reads were collapsed and filtered to measure the absolute abundance of every unique TCRbeta CDR3 rearrangement. For each sample, productive Simpson clonality was calculated as the square root of Simpson's diversity index across productive rearrangements. Drawn from immuneACCESS, this table holds only the in-frame rearrangements with V and J called that TCRdb kept. Clones are partly lost; checked studies trace under half to an unresolved V gene and leave the rest unexplained. V and J calls and clone size are given by that table; D and trimming were obtained from the DNA. Recorded for this sample are about 260,000 clones; over 80% of them occurred a single time. The leading ten clones occupy approximately 0.9% of the sample.

Study-wide conclusions, independent of this receptor: How much clinical and demographic metadata was included differed by source and by participant, and the metadata was provided uncurated.

The specimen sequenced was PBMCs or T cells enriched from blood (not recorded which). The receptor was isolated from a man over 45 who had been exposed to COVID-19. The V gene is TRBV7-4 and the J gene is TRBJ2-7; TRBD1 reflects the table's D call only, with no check against the DNA. The CDR3 protein is CASSLGQGD.